This TCR beta chain stems from a study of regulatory T cells in long-lasting Graves disease. General study results and limits: Study of thyroid tissue was not done, with only peripheral blood studied.

This clonotype has a count of ten or more. Its antigen is not identified. Arm-PCR with iRepertoire HTBI primers amplified the CDR3 regions for these TCR beta libraries. Source study methods: The study identified 62 TRBV and some 15 TRBJ segments across samples. Each CDR3 protein gets one entry after TCRdb re-called the multiplex PCR reads with MiXCR. The V and J calls follow TCRdb's processing rather than the paper's. The table records a few hundred thousand distinct CDR3 sequences, 15% of them present only once. Documented time point: newly diagnosed GD, antithyroid drugs for less than 3 months. The TCR library was made from RNA that had been extracted from PBMCs in TRIzol. Roughly 9 milliliters of peripheral blood were taken and placed in EDTA tubes. These data were also reused for a study on T cells in Graves' hyperthyroidism and ophthalmopathy.

The TCR originated in a woman in her thirties or forties with Graves disease. Sequences were derived from peripheral blood mononuclear cells (PBMCs), sampled at new diagnosis, from a patient treated with antithyroid drugs.

Here the CDR3 DNA reads TGTGCCAGCAGTACCGACCTATTCTACGAGCAGTACTTC. Its translation is CASSTDLFYEQYF. The rearrangement links TRBV6-1 to TRBJ2-7, with no clear D. Trimming left V 5 bases short and J 3 bases short, with 11 bases between. The germline gives CDR1 MNHNS, CDR2 SASEGT. This CDR3 contains 13 residues.